The 9 T cell receptor beta chains below all came from one sample that was sequenced in a study of CD8 T cells in ankylosing spondylitis. One entry per CDR3 protein results from TCRdb running MiXCR on the 5' RACE reads. The table records 200,000 to 300,000 distinct CDR3 sequences, 8% to 11% of them present only once. Input material: blood, either unsorted or a sorted T cell fraction (not recorded which). These receptors were taken from a male donor with ankylosing spondylitis or in good health (not recorded which).

About this clonotype: This may be a read error: a much more frequent sequence differs by one nucleotide. This rearrangement joins TRBV2 to TRBJ2-1; maybe TRBD1 (6 bases). V was cut by 10 bases and J by 0 bases, with 19 bases left in between. The CDR3 totals 16 residues. Germline lookup yields CDR1 SNHLY and CDR2 FYNNEI. CDR3 loop: CANRPDRLSSYNEQFF. The CDR3 coding sequence is TGTGCCAACAGACCGGACAGATTGAGCTCCTACAATGAGCAGTTCTTC.

This clonotype was picked up many times. The chain couples TRBV6-1 to TRBJ1-1, with no clear D. CDR3 size: 15 residues. V gave up 8 bases and J gave up 2 bases, with 18 bases separating them. Germline lookup yields CDR1 MNHNS and CDR2 SASEGT. In nucleotides, the CDR3 is TGTGCCAGCTCCCCGGACCGGGGAGGAAACACTGAAGCTTTCTTT. Translation: CASSPDRGGNTEAFF.

This clonotype was picked up a small number of times. This chain uses TRBV14 with TRBJ1-2; D ambiguous. Between the trimmed V and J ends, which lost 1 base and 6 bases, there was a span of 12 bases. CDR1 and CDR2 from the germline V gene are SGHDN and FVKESK. The length of the CDR3 is 14 residues. The CDR3 region has the DNA TGTGCCAGCAGCCAAGGTCCCTCAGGAAATGGCTACACCTTC. Amino acid sequence: CASSQGPSGNGYTF.

In its sample, this clonotype was seen many times. The chain employs TRBV20-1 and TRBJ2-4, with D maybe TRBD1 (6 bases). Trimming shortened V by 6 bases and J by 9 bases, and 21 bases separated the two germline ends. The CDR3 is made up of 14 amino acids. CDR1 is DFQATT and CDR2 is SNEGSKA in the germline V gene (reference sequence). The CDR3 DNA follows: TGCAGTGCCCCCCAGGGGCCCACCATAGGCATTCAGTACTTC. It specifies CSAPQGPTIGIQYF.

The table lists this clonotype with many counts. J is TRBJ2-2 and V is TRBV5-1, with 10 positions matching TRBD2. This CDR3 is 16 amino acids long. Losses at the gene ends were 3 bases for V and 0 bases for J; bases not matched to a gene: 2. CDR1 is SGHRS and CDR2 is YFSETQ in the germline V gene. CDR3 bases: TGCGCCAGCAGCTCCGGACTAGCGGCGAACACCGGGGAGCTGTTTTTT. Encoded protein: CASSSGLAANTGELFF. Full variable domain (rest looked up from reference TRBV5-1 and TRBJ2-2): KAGVTQTPRYLIKTRGQQVTLSCSPISGHRSVSWYQQTPGQGLQFLFEYFSETQRNKGNFPGRFSGRQFSNSRSEMNVSTLELGDSALYLCASSSGLAANTGELFFGEGSRLTVL.

The sample holds many counts of this clonotype. This chain joins TRBV12-3 or TRBV12-4 and TRBJ1-6; D remains ambiguous. Trimming took off 3 bases at V and 7 bases at J, with 7 bases between the two ends. CDR3 length: 13 amino acids. CDR3 DNA: TGTGCCAGCAGTTTGAGAACAAATTCACCCCTCCACTTT. This sequence encodes CASSLRTNSPLHF.

This clonotype has a count of ten or more. The gene calls are TRBV20-1 and TRBJ2-4; 11 bases are a match to TRBD2. CDR1 is DFQATT and CDR2 is SNEGSKA in the germline V gene (reference sequence). Trimming cost V 5 bases and J 5 bases; bases outside gene matches: 8. CDR3 size: 15 residues. The CDR3 protein is CSAGETSGDENIQYF. For the CDR3, the DNA is TGCAGTGCTGGGGAGACTAGCGGGGACGAAAACATTCAGTACTTC.

This chain links TRBV30 with TRBJ2-3; tentative D call: TRBD2 (5 bases). This CDR3 region has 15 residues. With 0 bases removed from V and 2 bases from J, the gap between germline ends came to 12 bases. From germline, CDR1 is GTSNPN and CDR2 SVGIG (reference sequence). CDR3 DNA sequence: TGTGCCTGGAGTGTTGGCAGGACTTCCACAGATACGCAGTATTTT. Its translation is CAWSVGRTSTDTQYF.

Remarks on this clonotype: This CDR3 fails to terminate in the conserved phenylalanine or tryptophan, so it likely reflects a read error. J is TRBJ2-7 and V is TRBV6-6; D perhaps matches TRBD1 (6 bases). The CDR3 runs 12 residues. The V and J ends lost 2 bases and 5 bases respectively, with 7 bases between them. Germline assignment: CDR1 MNHNY and CDR2 SVGAGI (reference sequence). CDR3 nucleotides: TGTGCCAGCAGTTACGAGGGGGACGAGCAGTACCTC. Translating gives CASSYEGDEQYL.